The 12 T cell receptor beta chains listed next were all sequenced from one sample in a study of siplizumab effects on memory and regulatory T cells. No cognate antigen is known for these TCRs. Libraries were prepared by immunoSEQ multiplex PCR; TCRdb keeps only in-frame clonotypes and omits some of them. Altogether roughly 7,000 clones are present, just over 35% being singletons, with the ten largest covering roughly 15%. Cells that made up the mixed lymphocyte reaction were cocultured at 37°C for 6 to 7 days. Sequencing used CFSE-low (dividing) CD8+ T cells sorted from an allogeneic mixed lymphocyte reaction. The receptors come from a human donor in good health; the cells came from an allogeneic mixed lymphocyte reaction.

The chain links TRBV7-9 to TRBJ2-1; D gene ambiguous. CDR3 size: 13 residues. Germline CDR1 and CDR2: SEHNR and FQNEAQ (reference sequence). The germline V and J ends were trimmed by 5 bases and 5 bases, with 10 bases remaining between them. The CDR3 DNA reads as TGTGCCAGCAGCCGAAGTGGGGACAATGAGCAGTTCTTC. The encoded protein is CASSRSGDNEQFF.

The rearrangement links TRBV30 to TRBJ2-3, with unresolved D. CDR1 GTSNPN and CDR2 SVGIG come from the germline V gene (reference sequence). This CDR3 contains 17 residues. The ends were cut back, 0 bases at V and 0 bases at J, with 16 bases in the middle. The chain's CDR3 is CAWSVGVGRTSTDTQYF. Here the CDR3 DNA reads TGTGCCTGGAGTGTAGGTGTTGGCAGAACTAGCACAGATACGCAGTATTTT.

V is TRBV5-1 and J is TRBJ1-1, with unresolved D. V was clipped by 5 bases and J by 5 bases, with 25 bases between them. Per the germline V gene, CDR1 is SGHRS and CDR2 is YFSETQ. The CDR3 spans 17 residues. DNA for the CDR3: TGCGCCAGCAGAGCACCGGAGAAGGGAATTGGTGTTACTGAAGCTTTCTTT. Amino acid sequence: CASRAPEKGIGVTEAFF.

The sample holds a few counts of this clone. The chain links TRBV30 to TRBJ2-7; either TRBD1 or TRBD2 may supply D (6 bases each). Trimming left V 2 bases short and J 1 base short, with 12 bases between. Germline CDR1 reads GTSNPN; CDR2 reads SVGIG (reference sequence). The CDR3 sequence is 14 residues long. For the CDR3, the DNA is TGTGCCTGGAGTCCCACAGGGAGGTCCTACGAGCAGTACTTC. It specifies CAWSPTGRSYEQYF.

This clone was seen a handful of times. The CDR3 sequence: CASSLRESGDTQYF. In nucleotides, the CDR3 is TGTGCCAGCAGCTTGCGGGAGTCTGGAGATACGCAGTATTTT. The genes are TRBV5-4 and TRBJ2-3, with D perhaps TRBD2 (6 bases). V was shortened by 1 base and J by 5 bases, with 11 bases between the two germline ends. Germline V CDR1 and CDR2: SGHNT, YYREEE (reference sequence). The CDR3 consists of 14 residues.

Turning to this clone: A far larger clone is one nucleotide away, so this likely arose from a read error. Other DNA variants within this sample encode the same CDR3. The CDR3 reads CASSPEGYTEAFF. The CDR3 coding sequence is TGCGCCAGCAGTCCAGAGGGGTACACTGAAGCTTTCTTT. The chain combines TRBV4-1 with TRBJ1-1, with D possibly being TRBD1 (5 bases). V shed 6 bases and J shed 3 bases, with 11 bases lying between them. Germline V gene data show CDR1 as MGHRA and CDR2 as YSYEKL. This CDR3 is built from 13 residues.

This clone was seen a handful of times. This rearrangement joins TRBV6-6 to TRBJ2-7, with D unclear. CDR1 is MNHNY, CDR2 SVGAGI, per germline (reference sequence). This CDR3 comprises 11 residues. Trimming removed 2 bases at V and 5 bases at J, with 4 bases between. The CDR3 nucleotides are TGTGCCAGCAGTTACAACGACGAGCAGTACTTC. It yields the protein CASSYNDEQYF.

V is TRBV28 and J is TRBJ2-5; D unclear. CDR3 length: 18 residues. Germline CDR1 is MDHEN and CDR2 is SYDVKM. V shed 3 bases and J shed 5 bases, with 25 bases lying between them. As DNA, the CDR3 is TGTGCCAGCAGTTTGGACGTGGAAGAACCCAACGCGGAGGAGACCCAGTACTTC. Encoded protein: CASSLDVEEPNAEETQYF.

The sample holds a few counts of this clone. This sequence joins TRBV29-1 and TRBJ1-1; 9 bases agree with TRBD1. Germline V gene sequence: CDR1 SQVTM, CDR2 ANQGSEA. The CDR3 consists of 15 residues. Trimming took 2 bases from V and 5 from J; bases not matched to a gene: 9. CDR3 in amino acids: CSVEHRQGGGTEAFF. CDR3 coding DNA: TGCAGCGTTGAACACCGACAGGGGGGAGGTACTGAAGCTTTCTTT.

The J gene is TRBJ2-1, the V gene TRBV6-1; D unresolved. The V gene's germline CDR1 is MNHNS and CDR2 SASEGT. Between the trimmed V and J ends, which lost 5 bases and 7 bases, there was a span of 12 bases. This CDR3 has 13 amino acids. The CDR3 sequence is CASSHGRPNEQFF. CDR3 in DNA: TGTGCCAGCAGTCATGGGCGGCCGAATGAGCAGTTCTTC.

This clone appeared a few times. The chain combines TRBV28 with TRBJ2-7; 8 bases are a match to TRBD1. This CDR3 has 14 residues. Germline V gene data show CDR1 as MDHEN and CDR2 as SYDVKM. V was clipped by 2 bases and J by 3 bases; unmatched bases: 3. CDR3 DNA sequence: TGTGCCAGCAGTTTAACAGGGGGTTTCTACGAGCAGTACTTC. As protein: CASSLTGGFYEQYF.

The chain combines TRBV5-4 with TRBJ2-2; D is undetermined. Germline CDR1 reads SGHNT; CDR2 reads YYREEE (reference sequence). The V end lost 1 base, the J end lost 6 bases, and 4 bases lay between the germline ends. The CDR3 has 12 amino acids. The CDR3 spells CASSLSPGELFF. CDR3 in DNA: TGTGCCAGCAGCTTGAGTCCCGGGGAGCTGTTTTTT.